This T cell receptor (beta chain) was captured by sequencing in a study of blood T cell repertoires in COVID-19. About the research overall: The analysed material was cDNA or gDNA that came from T cells, B-cell-depleted T cells, or PBMCs.

Source study methods: Reference gene primer amplification in the assay estimated nucleated cell counts. Clones were read by immunoSEQ multiplex PCR, and TCRdb kept only the in-frame ones, dropping some. V and J calls and clone size follow that table, whereas D and trimming were derived from the DNA. The sample carries about 100,000 clones, 85% to 90% recorded once. V gave up 2 bases and J gave up 6 bases; unmatched junction bases: 1. CDR3 length: 12 residues. The germline CDR1 and CDR2 sequences are SGDLS and YYNGEE. Sequencing used peripheral blood. The sequence was collected from a man in his forties or fifties with active or convalescent COVID-19. The chain uses TRBV9 and TRBJ1-2, with 7 bases aligning to TRBD1. The CDR3 sequence is CASSVTGDGYTF. CDR3 nucleotide sequence: TGTGCCAGCAGCGTTACAGGGGATGGCTACACCTTC.